These T cell receptor beta chains were read from a single sample in a study of blood T cell repertoires in COVID-19. Assay: immunoSEQ multiplex PCR; the TCRdb copy retains only in-frame clones and omits some. The table shows 150,000 to 200,000 clones, with 85% to 95% occurring only once. The material sequenced was peripheral blood. These receptors were taken from a woman aged 55-69 years with COVID-19, enrolled during active disease. Both conserved end residues are part of each CDR3. The order of the fields is J gene, CDR3 length, V gene, D gene, CDR3 protein. The D gene is left open where the match is weak.

>TRBJ1-2|13|TRBV19|NA
CASSMERDYGYTF
>TRBJ2-2|16|TRBV5-6|NA
CASSLLRRPRTGELFF
>TRBJ1-1|14|TRBV19|NA
CASRPDRPNTEAFF
>TRBJ1-3|14|TRBV18|NA
CASLSGVSGNTIYF
>TRBJ1-5|12|TRBV2|NA
CASSEINQPQHF
>TRBJ2-7|13|TRBV9|NA
CASSGGPSYEQYF
>TRBJ1-1|14|TRBV3-1/TRBV3-2|NA
CASTFLQGNTEAFF
>TRBJ1-1|15|TRBV18|TRBD1
CASSLQTGKNTEAFF
>TRBJ1-5|15|TRBV5-1|NA
CASSQDGGWDQPQHF
>TRBJ1-2|13|TRBV3-1/TRBV3-2|NA
CASSRTGNYGYTF
>TRBJ2-2|14|TRBV3-1/TRBV3-2|NA
CASSRQSWSGELFF
>TRBJ1-1|10|TRBV6-5|NA
CASMSTEAFF
>TRBJ2-1|16|TRBV29-1|NA
CSVERWGEPFYNEQFF
>TRBJ2-3|13|TRBV4-2|NA
CASGAGFTDTQYF
>TRBJ1-1|15|TRBV5-6|NA
CASSLGGHMNTEAFF
>TRBJ2-7|13|TRBV11-2|NA
CASSLERGGEQYF
>TRBJ1-2|12|TRBV5-6|NA
CASTGLGYGYTF
>TRBJ1-5|14|TRBV19|NA
CASNLYYSNQPQHF
>TRBJ2-7|15|TRBV25-1|NA
CASSSRGVKGNEQYF
>TRBJ1-2|14|TRBV19|TRBD1
CATTLTGGTDGYTF
>TRBJ1-5|15|TRBV27|NA
CASSTRTQGNQPQHF
>TRBJ1-5|15|TRBV19|NA
CASSSIWGQGQPQHF
>TRBJ1-5|16|TRBV18|TRBD1
CASSPGQALSNQPQHF
>TRBJ2-7|14|TRBV14|NA
CASSQLGSSYEQYF
>TRBJ1-2|13|TRBV12-3/TRBV12-4|TRBD1
CASSPDRVYGYTF
>TRBJ2-1|12|TRBV6-5|NA
CASSYSQGKQFF
>TRBJ2-3|13|TRBV6-4|NA
CASSQGLPDTQYF
>TRBJ1-2|15|TRBV7-9|TRBD1
CASSLGAGGDYGYTF
>TRBJ2-7|12|TRBV6-6|TRBD1
CASSSDRGQQYF
>TRBJ2-3|14|TRBV6-4|NA
CASSVGTGTDTQYF
>TRBJ2-5|14|TRBV7-6|NA
CASSFWGGQETQYF
>TRBJ1-6|15|TRBV6-5|NA
CASRPLPGAASPLHF
>TRBJ1-2|17|TRBV6-1|NA
CASSARGHPLPNYGYTF
>TRBJ1-2|12|TRBV7-9|NA
CASSPEPSGYTF
>TRBJ2-3|14|TRBV12-5|TRBD2
CATRASGSPDTQYF
>TRBJ2-1|16|TRBV5-4|NA
CASSASVSFSYNEQFF
>TRBJ2-1|16|TRBV21-1|NA
CASSKWGERGENEQFF
>TRBJ1-4|16|TRBV7-8|NA
CASSFRSTPSNEKLFF
>TRBJ1-1|15|TRBV7-2|NA
CASSLHREANTEAFF
>TRBJ1-2|14|TRBV18|NA
CASSPAGANYGYTF
>TRBJ1-3|17|TRBV12-5|NA
CASGTAVPTGERNTIYF
>TRBJ2-7|15|TRBV13|TRBD2
CASSLRVAGAHEQYF
>TRBJ1-1|13|TRBV19|NA
CASSVNRGLGAFF
>TRBJ2-7|15|TRBV27|TRBD2
CASSFLTSGFYEQYF
>TRBJ1-1|12|TRBV18|TRBD1
CASSPRDREAFF
>TRBJ1-2|17|TRBV15|NA
CATSRDLQTSFSYGYTF